The 17 T cell receptor beta chains below come from one sample, sequenced in a study of blood T cell repertoires in COVID-19 (TCRdb year 2020). The library was generated by the immunoSEQ multiplex PCR assay. TCRdb carries this immuneACCESS record with in-frame sequences only. Its versions omit some clonotypes, under half of them owing to an unresolved V gene in the studies checked, with the rest unexplained. For this sample there are 200,000 to 300,000 clones; over 80% appear just once. The top ten clonotypes cover 5.5% to 7.5% of the sample. The sample was peripheral blood. The receptor source for this set is a woman aged 60-75 years with active or convalescent COVID-19.

The chain combines TRBV2 with TRBJ1-4, with D perhaps matching TRBD1 (5 bases). The CDR3 contains 13 residues. Trimming cost V 8 bases and J 5 bases, with 12 bases left between them. The germline V gene encodes CDR1 SNHLY and CDR2 FYNNEI. This chain's CDR3 is CASVRDSNEKLFF. In nucleotides, the CDR3 is TGTGCCAGCGTCCGGGACTCAAATGAAAAACTGTTTTTT.

This clone has just one count. This chain joins TRBV15 and TRBJ1-2, with D possibly being TRBD1 (5 bases). CDR1 and CDR2 (germline): LNHNV, YYDKDF (reference sequence). The V end lost 3 bases, the J end lost 8 bases, and 10 bases lay between the germline ends. CDR3 length equals 12 residues. In DNA form, the CDR3 reads TGTGCCACCAGCAGCGCGGGGGTAGGCTACACCTTC. Translation gives CATSSAGVGYTF.

This chain connects TRBV2 to TRBJ1-2, with D possibly being TRBD1 (5 bases). V dropped 2 bases and J dropped 8 bases, with 15 bases sitting between them. The V gene's germline CDR1 is SNHLY and CDR2 FYNNEI. This CDR3 comprises 14 residues. The DNA of the CDR3 is TGTGCCAGCAGTGAATCGGGCAGGGCGGGAGGCTACACCTTC. Its translation is CASSESGRAGGYTF.

This chain uses TRBV10-3 with TRBJ1-5; D is undetermined. The V gene's germline CDR1 is ENHRY and CDR2 SYGVKD. Trimming shortened V by 0 bases and J by 1 base, and 7 bases separated the two germline ends. The CDR3 totals 15 residues. The CDR3: CAISESAESNQPQHF. CDR3 DNA: TGTGCCATCAGTGAGTCTGCGGAAAGCAATCAGCCCCAGCATTTT.

The chain employs TRBV7-8 and TRBJ2-2, with TRBD1 matching over 7 bases. Germline CDR1 and CDR2: SGHVS and FQNEAQ. V shed 5 bases and J 9 bases; nucleotides not matched to a gene: 3. The CDR3 is 12 amino acids. In DNA, the CDR3 is TGTGCCAGCAGCCCCAGGGGGAGGGAGCTGTTTTTT. This sequence encodes CASSPRGRELFF.

This clone was found many times. V gene TRBV5-5 combines with J gene TRBJ2-2; 8 bases align to TRBD2. The V gene end was trimmed by 0 bases and the J gene end by 7 bases; junction bases not matched to a gene: 5. Germline CDR1 reads SGHKS; CDR2 reads YYEKEE (reference sequence). The CDR3 length is 15 residues. CDR3 sequence: CASSLGTSIGGELFF. The CDR3 DNA sequence: TGTGCCAGCAGCTTGGGGACTAGCATCGGCGGGGAGCTGTTTTTT.

The chain is built from TRBV2 and TRBJ2-1; D may be TRBD1 (6 bases). Germline assignment: CDR1 SNHLY and CDR2 FYNNEI. V was clipped by 7 bases and J by 5 bases, with 18 bases between them. This CDR3 contains 15 residues. The CDR3 sequence is CASKVQGTYNNEQFF. The CDR3 DNA reads TGTGCCAGCAAAGTACAGGGCACGTATAACAATGAGCAGTTCTTC.

CDR3: CASYSPQDYTEAFF. The DNA for the CDR3 is TGTGCCAGCTACTCCCCCCAGGACTACACTGAAGCTTTCTTT. The rearrangement joins TRBV6-6 to TRBJ1-1; unclear D gene. The CDR3 sequence is 14 residues long. Germline assignment: CDR1 MNHNY and CDR2 SVGAGI (reference sequence). With 8 bases removed from V and 3 bases from J, the gap between germline ends came to 16 bases.

The chain couples TRBV10-3 to TRBJ1-1; TRBD1 matches at 7 bases. Germline V CDR1 and CDR2: ENHRY, SYGVKD. After removal of 3 bases from V and 5 bases from J, the junction contained 9 bases not matched to a gene. This CDR3 is 15 amino acids long. CDR3 in DNA: TGTGCCATCAGTGAACGAGGGGGCGCAAGAACTGAAGCTTTCTTT. Encoded protein: CAISERGGARTEAFF.

V is TRBV3-1 (or the pseudogene TRBV3-2) and J is TRBJ1-6; TRBD1 matches 10 bases. The CDR3 contains 14 residues. V was pared by 4 bases and J by 8 bases, with 2 bases of the junction left unmatched. Germline CDR1 and CDR2: LGHDT and YNNKEL (reference sequence). CDR3 in amino acids: CASSPGQGDSPLHF. The CDR3 bases are TGTGCCAGCAGCCCTGGACAGGGGGATTCACCCCTCCACTTT.

This clone was detected once. The chain uses TRBV19 and TRBJ2-7; D unclear. The CDR3 runs 14 residues. Germline assignment: CDR1 LNHDA and CDR2 SQIVND (reference sequence). The V and J ends lost 8 bases and 7 bases respectively, with 21 bases between them. The chain's CDR3 is CASRRDLLAGEQYF. The CDR3 nucleotides are TGTGCCAGTCGGAGAGATCTGCTCGCTGGGGAGCAGTACTTC.

The chain couples TRBV5-6 to TRBJ2-4; no reliable D call. The CDR3 covers 15 residues. CDR1 is SGHDT, CDR2 YYEEEE, per germline. V lost 5 bases, J lost 5 bases, and 17 bases lay in between. The CDR3 spells CASSSRGLSENIQYF. CDR3 nucleotides: TGTGCCAGCAGTTCCAGAGGCCTAAGCGAAAACATTCAGTACTTC.

The chain is built from TRBV21-1 and TRBJ2-7; the table's D call of TRBD1 was not tested on the DNA. TRBV21-1 is listed as a pseudogene. The length of the CDR3 is 13 residues. The CDR3 region has the DNA TGTGCCAGCAGCTGGGACAGCCCCTACGAGCAGTACGTC. This gives the protein CASSWDSPYEQYV.

The chain combines TRBV4-2 with TRBJ2-7; 8 bases are a match to TRBD1. From germline, CDR1 is LGHNA and CDR2 YNFKEQ. V dropped 0 bases and J dropped 2; count of bases not matched to a gene: 12. This CDR3 has 18 amino acids. The CDR3: CASSQDRDRLTLAYEQYF. CDR3 in DNA: TGTGCCAGCAGCCAAGATCGGGACAGGTTAACGTTGGCCTACGAGCAGTACTTC.

This chain links TRBV19 with TRBJ2-7, with TRBD1 identical over 8 bases. The CDR3 is made up of 14 amino acids. Trimming at V came to 1 base and at J to 4 bases, leaving 3 bases not matched to a gene. CDR1 and CDR2 from the germline V gene are LNHDA and SQIVND (reference sequence). CDR3 loop: CASSIGQGAYEQYF. DNA for the CDR3: TGTGCCAGTAGTATAGGTCAGGGGGCGTACGAGCAGTACTTC.

The chain uses TRBV5-4 and TRBJ2-2, with D hard to call. The V and J ends lost 4 bases and 4 bases respectively, with 5 bases between them. The CDR3 is made up of 12 amino acids. Germline values: CDR1 SGHNT, CDR2 YYREEE (reference sequence). DNA of the CDR3: TGTGCCAGCAGCACGCGCACCGGGGAGCTGTTTTTT. This codes for CASSTRTGELFF.

V and J are TRBV5-1 and TRBJ2-1; no definite D call. The germline V gene encodes CDR1 SGHRS and CDR2 YFSETQ. This CDR3 is 13 amino acids long. The V and J ends lost 0 bases and 5 bases respectively, with 6 bases between them. The CDR3 bases are TGCGCCAGCAGCTTGGACGAGAACAATGAGCAGTTCTTC. This sequence encodes CASSLDENNEQFF. The full variable domain, in which reference TRBV5-1 and TRBJ2-1 provide the parts outside the CDR3, is KAGVTQTPRYLIKTRGQQVTLSCSPISGHRSVSWYQQTPGQGLQFLFEYFSETQRNKGNFPGRFSGRQFSNSRSEMNVSTLELGDSALYLCASSLDENNEQFFGPGTRLTVL.